Presented here are 6 T cell receptor beta chains from one specimen sequenced in a study of beta chain features in type 1 diabetes. Sequenced material consisted of expressed TCRB transcripts (all of the isolated RNA was reverse transcribed). TCRdb keeps only in-frame clones here, not all; method: immunoSEQ multiplex PCR. The sample records about 650,000 clones, 9.5% to 15% being singletons. Their target antigens are unknown. Study-level points and caveats: Type 1 diabetes patients had moderately but significantly shorter TCRB CDR3s in all four CD4+ subsets.

Sequenced sample: naive CD4+ T cells from blood. Receptors were obtained from a man under 40 with type 1 diabetes.

Only a few counts were recorded for this clone. The CDR3 DNA reads as TGTGCCAGCAGTTTACTTTTGCGTGGCTACACCTTC. This translates into CASSLLLRGYTF. The rearrangement joins TRBV28 to TRBJ1-2; D ambiguous. The CDR3 totals 12 residues. The germline V and J ends were trimmed by 2 bases and 7 bases, with 8 bases remaining between them. The germline V gene has CDR1 MDHEN and CDR2 SYDVKM.

A few counts support this clone. Other DNA sequences in this sample translate to the same CDR3. The V gene is TRBV7-2, the J gene TRBJ2-5; D is unresolved. Trimming pared 1 base from V and 3 bases from J, leaving 3 bases between. Germline V lookup: CDR1 SGHTA, CDR2 FQGNSA. This CDR3 has 12 residues. CDR3 loop: CASSLGEETQYF. In nucleotides, the CDR3 is TGTGCCAGCAGCTTAGGGGAAGAGACCCAGTACTTC.

This clone has just a few counts. V and J are TRBV14 and TRBJ2-5; D remains unclear. The ends were cut back, 4 bases at V and 5 bases at J, with 11 bases in the middle. This CDR3 spans 13 amino acids. The germline gives CDR1 SGHDN, CDR2 FVKESK. The chain's CDR3 is CASSRTPGETQYF. For the CDR3, the DNA is TGTGCCAGCAGCCGGACCCCTGGGGAGACCCAGTACTTC.

V is TRBV4-1 and J is TRBJ1-5; 7 nucleotides line up with TRBD1. Germline values: CDR1 MGHRA, CDR2 YSYEKL. The length of the CDR3 is 17 residues. With V trimmed by 4 bases and J by 0 bases, 9 bases remained unmatched. In DNA, the CDR3 is TGCGCCAGCAGCCGCGGAAGGGACAGCTATAGCAATCAGCCCCAGCATTTT. Protein product: CASSRGRDSYSNQPQHF.

This clone was detected only a few times. The chain links TRBV20-1 to TRBJ1-2; 7 nucleotides match TRBD1. The germline V gene encodes CDR1 DFQATT and CDR2 SNEGSKA (reference sequence). J lost 8 bases, V lost 6 bases, and 6 bases had no gene match. The CDR3 is made up of 11 amino acids. CDR3 DNA: TGCAGTGCCCCGACAGGGTACGGCTACACCTTC. This codes for CSAPTGYGYTF.

A note on this clone: The sample holds other DNA sequences that translate to the same CDR3. The chain is built from TRBV30 and TRBJ1-5; D remains ambiguous. The germline gives CDR1 GTSNPN, CDR2 SVGIG (reference sequence). The CDR3 sequence is 13 residues long. Trimming shortened V by 3 bases and J by 5 bases, and 11 bases separated the two germline ends. Here the CDR3 reads CAWSPSGDQPQHF. CDR3 in DNA: TGTGCCTGGAGCCCCTCGGGAGATCAGCCCCAGCATTTT.